This T cell receptor beta chain is drawn from a study of T cells after yellow fever vaccination. Notes on the study in general: Some clonotypes were seen in both the CD4 and the CD8 compartments. These made up a small share and likely arose from convergent recombination.

Via MiXCR, TCRdb re-called the 5' RACE reads, giving one row per CDR3 protein. The repertoire holds just under 600,000 distinct CDR3 sequences, with around an eighth as singletons. Concerning this clonotype itself: Its target is not known.

The germline V gene has CDR1 SGHTA and CDR2 FQGNSA. The CDR3 is 12 amino acids. The V and J ends lost 8 bases and 4 bases respectively, with 10 bases between them. Sample: PBMCs, taken on the day of the yellow fever booster vaccination. The chain is built from TRBV7-2 and TRBJ2-3, with D possibly TRBD1 on 6 matching bases. The clonotype originates from a man aged 25 to 40 who received the YFV17D yellow fever vaccine. The CDR3 region is CASQQGADTQYF. The CDR3 DNA sequence: TGTGCCAGCCAACAGGGAGCAGATACGCAGTATTTT.